This passage covers 21 T cell receptor beta chains from one sample sequenced in a study of blood T cell repertoires in COVID-19. This table comes from immunoSEQ multiplex PCR, and its TCRdb copy is limited to in-frame clones, with some not included. Among about 130,000 clones listed, about 78% were seen once. The sample comprised peripheral blood. These receptors were collected from a man in his sixties who had recovered from COVID-19.

With respect to this clone: This may arise from a read error, as a much more abundant clone is one base away. The same CDR3 arises from other DNA sequences in this sample as well. The V call is TRBV7-3, the J call TRBJ1-1; D is ambiguous. This CDR3 spans 13 amino acids. Germline CDR1 and CDR2: SGHTA and FQGTGA. Trimming pared 1 base from V and 1 base from J, leaving 4 bases between. The CDR3 bases are TGTGCCAGCAGCTTAAATAGGAACACTGAAGCTTTCTTT. This encodes CASSLNRNTEAFF. Using reference TRBV7-3 and TRBJ1-1 for the parts outside the CDR3, the full variable domain is GAGVSQTPSNKVTEKGKYVELRCDPISGHTALYWYRQSLGQGPEFLIYFQGTGAADDSGLPNDRFFAVRPEGSVSTLKIQRTERGDSAVYLCASSLNRNTEAFFGQGTRLTVV.

This clone was picked up one time. The chain has TRBV18 and TRBJ1-2; 10 bases are shared with TRBD1. Germline lookup yields CDR1 KGHSH and CDR2 LQKENI. The CDR3 extends over 15 amino acids. V was pared by 3 bases and J by 6 bases, with 7 bases of the junction left unmatched. The CDR3: CASSPSTGTGDGYTF. CDR3 DNA sequence: TGTGCCAGCTCACCCTCAACCGGGACAGGGGATGGCTACACCTTC.

V is TRBV3-1 (or the pseudogene TRBV3-2) and J is TRBJ2-1; 8 bases match TRBD2. CDR3 length: 14 amino acids. CDR1 and CDR2 (germline): LGHDT, YNNKEL (reference sequence). The trim removed 11 bases at V and 9 bases at J, leaving 15 bases unmatched. The CDR3 sequence: CAVGGLGGRVEQFF. For the CDR3, the DNA is TGTGCCGTCGGGGGACTAGGGGGACGCGTTGAGCAGTTCTTC.

This clone appeared a single time. The rearrangement uses TRBV9 and TRBJ1-1, with D unresolved. Germline V gene data show CDR1 as SGDLS and CDR2 as YYNGEE. The ends were cut back, 2 bases at V and 5 bases at J, with 10 bases in the middle. This CDR3 has 13 amino acids. The CDR3 region has the DNA TGTGCCAGCAGCGTTTACGAGGTGACTGAAGCTTTCTTT. Translating gives CASSVYEVTEAFF. The full variable domain, rest sourced from reference TRBV9 and TRBJ1-1, is DSGVTQTPKHLITATGQRVTLRCSPRSGDLSVYWYQQSLDQGLQFLIQYYNGEERAKGNILERFSAQQFPDLHSELNLSSLELGDSALYFCASSVYEVTEAFFGQGTRLTVV.

The chain recombines TRBV11-1 with TRBJ2-5, with 7 bases aligning to TRBD1. V shed 3 bases and J 5 bases; nucleotides not matched to a gene: 9. Germline V gene sequence: CDR1 SGHAT, CDR2 FQDESV (reference sequence). The CDR3 loop spans 15 amino acids. The chain's CDR3 is CASSLGLGGTETQYF. CDR3 DNA: TGTGCCAGCAGCTTGGGATTAGGGGGCACGGAGACCCAGTACTTC. Supplemented by reference TRBV11-1 and TRBJ2-5, the full variable domain reads EAEVAQSPRYKITEKSQAVAFWCDPISGHATLYWYRQILGQGPELLVQFQDESVVDDSQLPKDRFSAERLKGVDSTLKIQPAELGDSAMYLCASSLGLGGTETQYFGPGTRLLVL.

This chain connects TRBV13 to TRBJ2-7, with D unresolved. From germline, CDR1 is PRHDT and CDR2 FYEKMQ (reference sequence). The germline V and J ends were trimmed by 3 bases and 2 bases, with 11 bases remaining between them. The CDR3 length is 14 residues. In DNA, the CDR3 is TGTGCCAGCAGCTTCAGTACAAACCCCTACGAGCAGTACTTC. Encoded protein: CASSFSTNPYEQYF.

This chain uses TRBV6-2 or TRBV6-3 with TRBJ2-2; no definite D call. The ends were cut back, 5 bases at V and 4 bases at J, with 14 bases in the middle. CDR1 is MNHEY and CDR2 is SVGEGT in the germline V gene. The CDR3 spans 15 residues. CDR3 region: CASSIPGLGTGELFF. CDR3 DNA sequence: TGTGCCAGCAGTATACCAGGCCTGGGCACCGGGGAGCTGTTTTTT.

The CDR3 nucleotides read TGTGCCAGCACCGTCCAGAGAAACACCATATATTTT. Encoded protein: CASTVQRNTIYF. This chain links TRBV6-6 with TRBJ1-3; D ambiguous. The germline gives CDR1 MNHNY, CDR2 SVGAGI (reference sequence). This CDR3 region has 12 residues. The V gene lost 7 bases and the J gene lost 5 bases, with 9 bases spanning the gap.

The chain is built from TRBV5-6 and TRBJ1-2, with D tentatively TRBD1 (6 bases). Trimming stripped 1 base from V and 1 base from J, with 14 bases between. This CDR3 spans 16 amino acids. The germline V gene encodes CDR1 SGHDT and CDR2 YYEEEE. CDR3 sequence (DNA): TGTGCCAGCAGCTTGAAATCAGGGGCTATTAACTATGGCTACACCTTC. It is translated as CASSLKSGAINYGYTF.

The chain carries TRBV7-9 and TRBJ1-1, with a possible D match to TRBD1 (6 bases). The CDR3 has 14 residues. The germline V and J ends were trimmed by 6 bases and 0 bases, with 11 bases remaining between them. The V gene's germline CDR1 is SEHNR and CDR2 FQNEAQ (reference sequence). The CDR3 here is CASRPGALNTEAFF. As DNA, the CDR3 is TGTGCCAGCAGACCAGGGGCCCTGAACACTGAAGCTTTCTTT.

The chain uses TRBV5-1 and TRBJ2-2; weak D call: TRBD2 (6 bases). There are 15 residues in the CDR3. The germline V gene has CDR1 SGHRS and CDR2 YFSETQ. The ends were cut back, 0 bases at V and 6 bases at J, with 12 bases in the middle. CDR3 DNA sequence: TGCGCCAGCAGCTTGGGCGGGGTAGGCGCCGGGGAGCTGTTTTTT. This sequence encodes CASSLGGVGAGELFF.

Concerning this clone: The sample holds other DNA sequences that translate to the same CDR3. The J gene is TRBJ2-5, the V gene TRBV18, with 9 bases identical to TRBD2. The length of the CDR3 is 13 residues. V lost 3 bases and J lost 5; bases outside the gene matches: 1. Germline V gives CDR1 KGHSH, CDR2 LQKENI. The CDR3 sequence is CASSPGLAETQYF. As DNA, the CDR3 is TGTGCCAGCTCACCCGGACTAGCGGAGACCCAGTACTTC.

The chain carries TRBV11-3 and TRBJ2-5; 8 positions agree with TRBD2. CDR1 is SGHNT, CDR2 YENEEA, per germline. V lost 4 bases, J lost 1 base, and 2 bases stayed unmatched. The CDR3 sequence is 14 residues long. The CDR3 DNA follows: TGTGCCAGCAGCTCCGGGAGGGCCCAAGAGACCCAGTACTTC. Its protein product is CASSSGRAQETQYF.

The chain joins TRBV5-4 to TRBJ2-1; the match to TRBD2 covers 14 bases. CDR3 length: 15 amino acids. J was trimmed by 8 bases and V by 0 bases; bases with no gene match: 1. Germline CDR1 reads SGHNT; CDR2 reads YYREEE (reference sequence). CDR3 nucleotides: TGTGCCAGCAGCTTGGCGGGACTAGCGGGGGATGAGCAGTTCTTC. Translated, it gives CASSLAGLAGDEQFF.

This chain connects TRBV18 to TRBJ1-1; D is undetermined. The CDR3 contains 13 residues. From germline, CDR1 is KGHSH and CDR2 LQKENI. Trimming removed 3 bases at V and 6 bases at J, with 11 bases between. The CDR3 sequence is CASSPGIEAEAFF. The CDR3 nucleotides are TGTGCCAGCTCACCCGGGATTGAGGCTGAAGCTTTCTTT.

Of note for this clone: The same CDR3 is also encoded by other DNA sequences in this sample. The chain links TRBV18 to TRBJ2-3; TRBD2 matches at 7 bases. The germline V gene encodes CDR1 KGHSH and CDR2 LQKENI. The CDR3 is made up of 15 amino acids. V shed 3 bases and J 0 bases; nucleotides not matched to a gene: 3. The CDR3 sequence is CASSPSGGSTDTQYF. CDR3 sequence (DNA): TGTGCCAGCTCACCCTCGGGGGGAAGCACAGATACGCAGTATTTT.

The chain joins TRBV7-2 to TRBJ2-3; perhaps TRBD2 as D (6 bases). Trimming removed 2 bases at V and 4 bases at J, with 13 bases between. The CDR3 contains 15 residues. CDR1 is SGHTA, CDR2 FQGNSA, per germline. The CDR3 region is CASSLSPGEADTQYF. CDR3 sequence (DNA): TGTGCCAGCAGCTTAAGTCCGGGGGAGGCAGATACGCAGTATTTT.

The chain carries TRBV28 and TRBJ2-3; weak D call: TRBD2 (5 bases). Germline-derived CDR1 and CDR2 are MDHEN and SYDVKM. The V end was cut by 4 bases, the J end by 3 bases, with 14 bases between. The CDR3 is made up of 15 amino acids. The CDR3 DNA follows: TGTGCCAGCAGTTGGTACCTAAGGGAGACAGATACGCAGTATTTT. It encodes CASSWYLRETDTQYF.

This clone was seen just once. This rearrangement joins TRBV2 to TRBJ2-7; perhaps TRBD1 as D (6 bases). CDR3 length: 13 residues. V gave up 5 bases and J gave up 6 bases, with 14 bases separating them. The V gene's germline CDR1 is SNHLY and CDR2 FYNNEI. In DNA form, the CDR3 reads TGTGCCAGCAGTATCCCAGGGGCAAGCGAGCAGTACTTC. As protein: CASSIPGASEQYF.

The chain is built from TRBV28 and TRBJ1-3, with 7 bases lining up with TRBD1. Germline CDR1 and CDR2: MDHEN and SYDVKM. The CDR3 runs to 14 residues. V was pared by 5 bases and J by 4 bases, with 5 bases of the junction left unmatched. CDR3 region: CASSPRQGGNTIYF. The CDR3 DNA sequence: TGTGCCAGCAGTCCCAGACAGGGCGGAAACACCATATATTTT.

This clone showed up just a few times. The chain links TRBV25-1 to TRBJ2-2, with D hard to call. Germline CDR1 and CDR2: MGHDK and SYGVNS. CDR3 length: 15 residues. With 1 base removed from V and 6 bases from J, the gap between germline ends came to 12 bases. The CDR3 region has the DNA TGTGCCAGCAGTGAATTCGGTACCCGGGCCGGGGAGCTGTTTTTT. It is translated as CASSEFGTRAGELFF.